What follows are 9 T cell receptor beta chains derived from one specimen sequenced in a study of blood T cells in healthy people across ages. Using a J-beta primer mix together with a sample-barcoded 5' primer, a second PCR was run for about 7 to 12 cycles. Via MiXCR, TCRdb re-called the 5' RACE reads, giving one row per CDR3 protein. Of about 1.8 million distinct CDR3 sequences in the sample, just under 50% were seen once. Sequenced material: blood. The receptors originated from a woman between 35 and 50 years old in good health.

As to this clonotype: One end of the junction varies from germline; a read error may be responsible. This chain links TRBV7-9 with TRBJ2-1, with 15 bases fitting TRBD2. Germline lookup yields CDR1 SEHNR and CDR2 FQNEAQ (reference sequence). There are 16 residues in the CDR3. The CDR3 loop is CASSQGLAGGYNERFF. The CDR3 nucleotides read TGTGCCAGCAGCCAGGGACTAGCGGGGGGATACAATGAGCGGTTCTTC.

This clonotype was recorded once. The genes are TRBV20-1 and TRBJ2-7, with TRBD1 identical over 8 bases. J was trimmed by 4 bases and V by 6 bases; bases with no gene match: 8. Looked up from germline, CDR1 is DFQATT and CDR2 is SNEGSKA (reference sequence). This CDR3 has 13 amino acids. The CDR3 sequence: CSAVDREWYEQYF. In DNA, the CDR3 is TGCAGTGCGGTGGACAGGGAATGGTACGAGCAGTACTTC.

This clonotype was detected ten times or more. CDR3 sequence (DNA): TGTGCCAGCAGCTTAAAATCCTTGGGGCAAGAGACCCAGTACTTC. Residues: CASSLKSLGQETQYF. The chain couples TRBV7-2 to TRBJ2-5; D is unresolved. The germline V and J ends were trimmed by 2 bases and 2 bases, with 12 bases remaining between them. CDR3 length equals 15 residues. Looked up from germline, CDR1 is SGHTA and CDR2 is FQGNSA.

In this sample, this clonotype turned up a few times. This chain uses TRBV27 with TRBJ2-3; 12 bases fit TRBD2. The CDR3 is made up of 16 amino acids. V dropped 7 bases and J dropped 3; count of bases not matched to a gene: 8. Germline V gene lookup returns CDR1 MNHEY and CDR2 SMNVEV (reference sequence). The CDR3 is CASTPSGGEVTDTQYF. The CDR3 nucleotides are TGTGCCAGCACTCCTAGCGGGGGGGAGGTTACAGATACGCAGTATTTT.

Only a few counts were recorded for this clonotype. The V gene is TRBV7-9, the J gene TRBJ2-1; a possible D gene is TRBD2 (5 bases). The germline V gene has CDR1 SEHNR and CDR2 FQNEAQ (reference sequence). Trimming cost V 1 base and J 3 bases, with 10 bases left between them. The CDR3 sequence is 15 residues long. CDR3 DNA: TGTGCCAGCAGCTTAGACCCGGGGATCTACAATGAGCAGTTCTTC. Translation gives CASSLDPGIYNEQFF. The variable domain in full, with the rest retrieved from reference TRBV7-9 and TRBJ2-1, is DTGVSQNPRHKITKRGQNVTFRCDPISEHNRLYWYRQTLGQGPEFLTYFQNEAQLEKSRLLSDRFSAERPKGSFSTLEIQRTEQGDSAMYLCASSLDPGIYNEQFFGPGTRLTVL.

The chain couples TRBV7-2 to TRBJ1-5; 7 bases agree with TRBD1. The CDR3 is made up of 15 amino acids. The V gene end was trimmed by 1 base and the J gene end by 5 bases; junction bases not matched to a gene: 5. The germline CDR1 and CDR2 sequences are SGHTA and FQGNSA. The CDR3 protein is CASSLDGTVHQPQHF. The CDR3 DNA follows: TGTGCCAGCAGCTTAGACGGGACAGTCCATCAGCCCCAGCATTTT.

The V and J genes are TRBV9 and TRBJ2-1, with D perhaps matching TRBD1 (5 bases). Per the germline V gene, CDR1 is SGDLS and CDR2 is YYNGEE. This CDR3 has 15 amino acids. V was trimmed by 3 bases and J by 0 bases, leaving 10 bases between them. The CDR3 DNA reads as TGTGCCAGCAGCGAACAGGCAGTCTCCTACAATGAGCAGTTCTTC. It translates to CASSEQAVSYNEQFF.

This clonotype showed up just a few times. The chain couples TRBV6-1 to TRBJ2-1; TRBD2 matches at 13 bases. Germline V gene sequence: CDR1 MNHNS, CDR2 SASEGT. The CDR3 is 16 amino acids. Unmatched junction bases numbered 3, after V lost 5 bases and J lost 2 bases. CDR3 bases: TGTGCCAGCAGTACTACTAGCGGGGGGGCCTACAATGAGCAGTTCTTC. The encoded protein is CASSTTSGGAYNEQFF.

This clonotype showed up just a few times. The gene calls are TRBV6-5 and TRBJ1-6; the match to TRBD1 covers 9 bases. Germline lookup yields CDR1 MNHEY and CDR2 SVGAGI. V trimming: 5 bases; J trimming: 9 bases; junction bases outside the gene matches: 5. The length of the CDR3 is 14 residues. The CDR3 sequence is CASSADRGGSPLHF. In DNA, the CDR3 is TGTGCCAGCAGTGCGGACAGGGGAGGTTCACCCCTCCACTTT.